A selection of T cell receptor beta chains follows, all from one sample in a study of blood T cell repertoires in COVID-19. Libraries were prepared by immunoSEQ multiplex PCR; TCRdb keeps only in-frame clonotypes and omits some of them. Of around 320,000 clones in the sample, about nine tenths were seen once. Specimen: peripheral blood. The receptor source for this set is a man between 18 and 29 years old with active or convalescent COVID-19. Each CDR3 is given with its conserved first and last residue. The order of the fields is clone size, J gene, V gene, D gene, CDR3 protein, CDR3 DNA. D genes are given only for firm matches. A row's size may be missing; if present it is once, few, many or a size class.

clone_size: -
j_call: TRBJ1-5
v_call: TRBV24-1
d_call: TRBD1
cdr3_aa: CATSTGTGSSRQPQHF
cdr3_nt: TGTGCCACCAGTACCGGGACAGGGTCGTCTCGTCAGCCCCAGCATTTT

clone_size: -
j_call: TRBJ1-5
v_call: TRBV10-3
d_call: TRBD1
cdr3_aa: CAISRQGDQPQHF
cdr3_nt: TGTGCCATCAGCCGACAGGGAGATCAGCCCCAGCATTTT

clone_size: -
j_call: TRBJ2-3
v_call: TRBV6-5
d_call: -
cdr3_aa: CASFEFARTDTQYF
cdr3_nt: TGTGCCAGTTTCGAGTTTGCTCGGACAGATACGCAGTATTTT

clone_size: -
j_call: TRBJ1-2
v_call: TRBV10-3
d_call: -
cdr3_aa: CASGYGEVVRGYTF
cdr3_nt: TGTGCCTCTGGTTACGGTGAGGTGGTGCGTGGCTACACCTTC

clone_size: -
j_call: TRBJ2-7
v_call: TRBV20-1
d_call: TRBD2
cdr3_aa: CSASAGVSSYEQYF
cdr3_nt: TGCAGTGCTAGTGCGGGGGTAAGCTCCTACGAGCAGTACTTC

clone_size: -
j_call: TRBJ1-1
v_call: TRBV28
d_call: -
cdr3_aa: CASSSDRFGMMNTEAFF
cdr3_nt: TGTGCCAGCAGTTCCGACAGGTTTGGGATGATGAACACTGAAGCTTTCTTT

clone_size: once
j_call: TRBJ2-7
v_call: TRBV11-2
d_call: TRBD2
cdr3_aa: CASSLTGTREQYF
cdr3_nt: TGTGCCAGCAGCTTGACCGGGACTAGGGAGCAGTACTTC

clone_size: -
j_call: TRBJ1-5
v_call: TRBV18
d_call: -
cdr3_aa: CASSPGPGTLYSNQPQHF
cdr3_nt: TGTGCCAGCTCACCAGGGCCAGGGACACTCTATAGCAATCAGCCCCAGCATTTT

clone_size: -
j_call: TRBJ1-1
v_call: TRBV28
d_call: -
cdr3_aa: CASSPTYSTNTEAFF
cdr3_nt: TGTGCCAGCAGTCCCACCTACAGTACGAACACTGAAGCTTTCTTT

clone_size: -
j_call: TRBJ2-2
v_call: TRBV7-9
d_call: -
cdr3_aa: CASSFIGVTGELFF
cdr3_nt: TGTGCCAGCAGCTTTATAGGGGTCACCGGGGAGCTGTTTTTT

clone_size: few
j_call: TRBJ2-7
v_call: TRBV18
d_call: TRBD2
cdr3_aa: CASSPYSAGGPYEQYF
cdr3_nt: TGTGCCAGCTCACCATATTCAGCGGGGGGCCCCTACGAGCAGTACTTC

clone_size: -
j_call: TRBJ1-5
v_call: TRBV5-1
d_call: -
cdr3_aa: CASSSNGGNQPQHF
cdr3_nt: TGCGCCAGCAGCTCCAACGGAGGCAATCAGCCCCAGCATTTT

clone_size: -
j_call: TRBJ2-2
v_call: TRBV5-6
d_call: TRBD1
cdr3_aa: CASSFGQGAVWTGELFF
cdr3_nt: TGTGCCAGCAGTTTCGGACAGGGGGCGGTTTGGACCGGGGAGCTGTTTTTT

clone_size: -
j_call: TRBJ2-5
v_call: TRBV2
d_call: TRBD1
cdr3_aa: CASSPKGQTAGETQYF
cdr3_nt: TGTGCCAGCAGTCCCAAGGGACAGACGGCTGGCGAGACCCAGTACTTC